Following are 13 T cell receptor beta chains from one sample sequenced in a study of T cells in Graves' hyperthyroidism and ophthalmopathy. What was amplified from RNA transcripts were TCR beta CDR3 regions. The HTBI primer set drove a first-round RT-PCR of the TCR CDR3. TCRdb itself ran the multiplex PCR reads through MiXCR, one entry per CDR3 protein. The data contain about 290,000 distinct CDR3 sequences, about an eighth of them singletons. The sequenced material came from blood. The receptors shown here come from a woman under 40 with Graves' hyperthyroidism that later progressed to Graves' ophthalmopathy.

This clonotype has at least ten counts. The J gene is TRBJ1-1, the V gene TRBV9, with a possible D match to TRBD1 (6 bases). Per the germline V gene, CDR1 is SGDLS and CDR2 is YYNGEE. V lost 0 bases and J lost 3, with 9 bases in between. The CDR3 has 14 amino acids. The CDR3 DNA is TGTGCCAGCAGCGTAGGGGGGGCTGACACTGAAGCTTTCTTT. Residues: CASSVGGADTEAFF.

This clonotype was observed at least ten times. The V gene is TRBV15, the J gene TRBJ1-2; D remains unclear. Trimming pared 3 bases from V and 8 bases from J, leaving 16 bases between. Per germline, CDR1 LNHNV and CDR2 YYDKDF (reference sequence). This CDR3 is 14 amino acids long. The CDR3: CATSRKTVMGGYTF. CDR3 nucleotide sequence: TGTGCCACCAGCAGGAAAACAGTGATGGGCGGCTACACCTTC.

This clonotype was seen at least ten times. The rearrangement links TRBV13 to TRBJ2-5; 10 nucleotides line up with TRBD1. Trimming cost V 5 bases and J 3 bases; bases outside gene matches: 3. There are 14 residues in the CDR3. Germline V gene data show CDR1 as PRHDT and CDR2 as FYEKMQ (reference sequence). The CDR3 DNA reads TGTGCCAGCAGCGCCGGGACAGGGGAAGAGACCCAGTACTTC. Translated: CASSAGTGEETQYF.

This clonotype came up many times. The rearrangement joins TRBV27 to TRBJ1-4; no definite D call. The V and J ends lost 3 bases and 0 bases respectively, with 8 bases between them. Germline CDR1 and CDR2: MNHEY and SMNVEV (reference sequence). The CDR3 loop spans 15 amino acids. The CDR3 DNA is TGTGCCAGCAGTTTTTCGGTTGCAACTAATGAAAAACTGTTTTTT. Translation gives CASSFSVATNEKLFF.

This clonotype has at least ten counts. This sequence joins TRBV6-1 and TRBJ2-6; D gene uncertain. Germline assignment: CDR1 MNHNS and CDR2 SASEGT. V was trimmed by 5 bases and J by 0 bases, leaving 14 bases between them. This CDR3 has 17 residues. The CDR3 reads CASSYGTGSSGANVLTF. DNA for the CDR3: TGTGCCAGCAGTTACGGCACTGGTAGCTCTGGGGCCAACGTCCTGACTTTC.

Ten or more counts support this clonotype. The rearrangement joins TRBV18 to TRBJ1-2; TRBD1 is a possible D gene (6 bases). The V and J ends lost 4 bases and 3 bases respectively, with 12 bases between them. This CDR3 comprises 14 residues. The V gene's germline CDR1 is KGHSH and CDR2 LQKENI. CDR3 nucleotide sequence: TGTGCCAGCTCACAGGACAGTACGGACTATGGCTACACCTTC. It translates to CASSQDSTDYGYTF.

This clonotype was picked up many times. V gene TRBV5-1 combines with J gene TRBJ2-7; D could derive from TRBD1 or TRBD2 (5 bases each). With 5 bases removed from V and 6 bases from J, the gap between germline ends came to 18 bases. Germline-derived CDR1 and CDR2 are SGHRS and YFSETQ. The CDR3 sequence is 14 residues long. The CDR3 loop reads CASRGEDKALEQYF. DNA of the CDR3: TGCGCCAGCAGGGGGGAAGACAAGGCGCTCGAGCAGTACTTC.

This clonotype was counted at least ten times. The J gene is TRBJ2-1, the V gene TRBV6-5, with D maybe TRBD2 (5 bases). The germline V gene encodes CDR1 MNHEY and CDR2 SVGAGI. The CDR3 has 15 amino acids. Trimming removed 0 bases from V and 4 bases from J, with 10 bases in between. CDR3 DNA sequence: TGTGCCAGCAGTTACTCCCGGGAACTGTACAATGAGCAGTTCTTC. Amino acid sequence: CASSYSRELYNEQFF.

The sample holds many counts of this clonotype. This rearrangement joins TRBV3-1 to TRBJ1-1; no clear D gene. With 7 bases removed from V and 1 base from J, the gap between germline ends came to 4 bases. This CDR3 has 11 amino acids. From germline, CDR1 is LGHDT and CDR2 YNNKEL (reference sequence). The CDR3 DNA follows: TGTGCCAGCACGGGGAACACTGAAGCTTTCTTT. It encodes CASTGNTEAFF. Full variable domain (outside the CDR3, taken from reference TRBV3-1 and TRBJ1-1): DTAVSQTPKYLVTQMGNDKSIKCEQNLGHDTMYWYKQDSKKFLKIMFSYNNKELIINETVPNRFSPKSPDKAHLNLHINSLELGDSAVYFCASTGNTEAFFGQGTRLTVV.

This clonotype was observed at least ten times. The rearrangement joins TRBV6-1 to TRBJ1-4, with 12 positions matching TRBD1. V lost 6 bases to trimming and J lost 2 bases; unmatched junction nucleotides: 16. The CDR3 length is 20 residues. Per the germline V gene, CDR1 is MNHNS and CDR2 is SASEGT. CDR3 sequence reads: CASSYRTGTGGFATNEKLFF. The CDR3 region has the DNA TGTGCCAGCAGCTACCGAACCGGGACAGGGGGCTTTGCCACTAATGAAAAACTGTTTTTT.

This clonotype has ten or more counts. This sequence joins TRBV27 and TRBJ2-7; TRBD2 aligns across 7 bases. The J segment lost 2 bases and the V segment lost 5 bases, leaving 21 bases of the junction unmatched. Per the germline V gene, CDR1 is MNHEY and CDR2 is SMNVEV (reference sequence). This CDR3 comprises 19 residues. This chain's CDR3 is CASSPQQYPVPGGTYEQYF. In DNA, the CDR3 is TGTGCCAGCAGTCCTCAGCAGTATCCCGTCCCGGGGGGTACCTACGAGCAGTACTTC.

This clonotype appeared a few times. The chain uses TRBV4-2 and TRBJ1-4; D is perhaps TRBD1 (6 bases). Deletions cut 4 bases from V and 2 bases from J, with 11 bases between. Germline assignment: CDR1 LGHNA and CDR2 YNFKEQ. The CDR3 loop spans 15 amino acids. CDR3 sequence (DNA): TGTGCCAGCAGCCCACTACAGGGCACTAATGAAAAACTGTTTTTT. Residues: CASSPLQGTNEKLFF.

Notes on this clonotype: It may be a read error: a sequence one base away is much more abundant. The V gene is TRBV5-6, the J gene TRBJ2-7, with D tentatively TRBD2 (7 bases). The germline V gene encodes CDR1 SGHDT and CDR2 YYEEEE. Trimming shortened V by 5 bases and J by 3 bases, and 21 bases separated the two germline ends. This CDR3 contains 16 residues. The CDR3 region is CASRRGGWTEFYEQYF. In DNA, the CDR3 is TGTGCCAGCAGAAGGGGGGGATGGACCGAATTCTACGAGCAGTACTTC. The full variable domain, with the rest looked up from reference TRBV5-6 and TRBJ2-7, is DAGVTQSPTHLIKTRGQQVTLRCSPKSGHDTVSWYQQALGQGPQFIFQYYEEEERQRGNFPDRFSGHQFPNYSSELNVNALLLGDSALYLCASRRGGWTEFYEQYFGPGTRLTVT.